One sample yielded the 31 T cell receptor beta chains listed below, sequenced in a study of glioma-infiltrating T cells. Amplification of TCR alpha and beta CDR3 regions from RNA used iRepertoire nested multiplex PCR. TCRdb itself ran the multiplex PCR reads through MiXCR, one entry per CDR3 protein. This table holds approximately 140,000 distinct CDR3 sequences, approximately 26% found once. Source material: glioma tissue, nonneoplastic brain tissue, or PBMCs (not recorded which). All receptors come from a human donor with low-grade glioma or glioblastoma, undergoing nonglioma brain surgery, or in good health (not recorded which).

This clonotype was seen a handful of times. V is TRBV28 and J is TRBJ1-1, with D perhaps TRBD1 (5 bases). This CDR3 contains 15 residues. Germline loops: CDR1 MDHEN, CDR2 SYDVKM. The ends were cut back, 8 bases at V and 4 bases at J, with 20 bases in the middle. CDR3 residues: CASGGHPLSSTEAFF. The CDR3 bases are TGTGCCAGCGGTGGACACCCGCTGTCATCCACTGAAGCTTTCTTT.

As regards this clonotype: It is likely a read error, because the conserved phenylalanine at the end of the CDR3 is missing. V gene TRBV20-1 combines with J gene TRBJ1-5; possibly TRBD1 for D (5 bases). The CDR3 is 16 residues long. Deletions cut 4 bases from V and 0 bases from J, with 16 bases between. Per germline, CDR1 DFQATT and CDR2 SNEGSKA (reference sequence). The CDR3 here is CSATSQRGLSNQPQHL. The CDR3, as DNA: TGCAGTGCTACCAGCCAACGGGGCCTTAGCAATCAGCCCCAGCATCTT.

The chain has TRBV24-1 and TRBJ1-4; unclear D gene. Trimming left V 3 bases short and J 8 bases short, with 6 bases between. Germline V CDR1 and CDR2: KGHDR, SFDVKD. This CDR3 contains 12 residues. In DNA form, the CDR3 reads TGTGCCACCAGTGATCAAACGGAAAAACTGTTTTTT. This translates into CATSDQTEKLFF.

This clonotype was detected ten times or more. The V call is TRBV28, the J call TRBJ2-7, with D possibly TRBD2 on 5 matching bases. This CDR3 region has 16 residues. In germline, CDR1 is MDHEN, CDR2 SYDVKM. The ends were cut back, 3 bases at V and 0 bases at J, with 15 bases in the middle. In nucleotides, the CDR3 is TGTGCCAGCAGTTTGGAGAGGGTAGTCAACTCCTACGAGCAGTACGTC. As protein: CASSLERVVNSYEQYV.

This clonotype was counted many times. The genes are TRBV14 and TRBJ2-2; 7 positions agree with TRBD2. After removal of 3 bases from V and 4 bases from J, the junction contained 5 bases not matched to a gene. The CDR3 has 15 amino acids. Per germline, CDR1 SGHDN and CDR2 FVKESK. The CDR3 sequence: CASSQQTSRTGELFF. The CDR3 coding sequence is TGTGCCAGCAGCCAGCAGACTAGCCGCACCGGGGAGCTGTTTTTT.

Only a few counts were recorded for this clonotype. V is TRBV7-9 and J is TRBJ2-1; D is uncertain. Between the trimmed V and J ends, which lost 5 bases and 0 bases, there was a span of 11 bases. The germline V gene has CDR1 SEHNR and CDR2 FQNEAQ (reference sequence). This CDR3 contains 15 residues. CDR3 in amino acids: CASSPPTGSYNEQFF. The CDR3 DNA sequence: TGTGCCAGCAGCCCTCCTACCGGCTCCTACAATGAGCAGTTCTTC. Together with reference TRBV7-9 and TRBJ2-1, the CDR3 gives the full variable domain: DTGVSQNPRHKITKRGQNVTFRCDPISEHNRLYWYRQTLGQGPEFLTYFQNEAQLEKSRLLSDRFSAERPKGSFSTLEIQRTEQGDSAMYLCASSPPTGSYNEQFFGPGTRLTVL.

This clonotype appeared a few times. The CDR3 spells CASSNGLNEAFF. The CDR3, as DNA: TGTGCCAGTAGTAACGGGCTTAATGAAGCTTTCTTT. The J gene is TRBJ1-1, the V gene TRBV19; D is unclear. The ends were cut back, 4 bases at V and 7 bases at J, with 10 bases in the middle. This CDR3 has 12 amino acids. Looked up from germline, CDR1 is LNHDA and CDR2 is SQIVND (reference sequence).

This rearrangement joins TRBV6-1 to TRBJ1-1; no definite D call. V was pared by 5 bases and J by 10 bases, with 14 bases between. Per germline, CDR1 MNHNS and CDR2 SASEGT. This CDR3 has 12 residues. CDR3 nucleotide sequence: TGTGCCAGCAGTCAACTACAAAGTAGAGCTTTCTTT. Translation gives CASSQLQSRAFF.

V usage is TRBV7-9 and J usage is TRBJ1-1; 9 bases map to TRBD1. The CDR3 extends over 17 amino acids. V trimming: 5 bases; J trimming: 5 bases; junction bases outside the gene matches: 15. CDR1 is SEHNR, CDR2 FQNEAQ, per germline (reference sequence). CDR3 sequence reads: CASSPDKIQGAKTEAFF. The CDR3 DNA reads TGTGCCAGCAGCCCCGATAAAATACAGGGGGCGAAGACTGAAGCTTTCTTT.

V gene TRBV12-3 or TRBV12-4 combines with J gene TRBJ1-6, with D hard to call. The CDR3 sequence is 14 residues long. Trimming shortened V by 4 bases and J by 9 bases, and 13 bases separated the two germline ends. CDR3 sequence: CASSWTALGSPLHF. For the CDR3, the DNA is TGTGCCAGCAGTTGGACGGCACTCGGTTCACCCCTCCACTTT.

This clonotype was found many times. This chain connects TRBV20-1 to TRBJ1-1; 8 bases line up with TRBD1. After removal of 8 bases from V and 2 bases from J, the junction contained 10 bases not matched to a gene. The CDR3 is 14 residues long. CDR1 and CDR2 (germline): DFQATT, SNEGSKA (reference sequence). Here the CDR3 reads CSTQPDRANTEAFF. CDR3 in DNA: TGCAGTACCCAACCGGACAGGGCTAACACTGAAGCTTTCTTT.

The chain employs TRBV19 and TRBJ2-1, with 9 positions matching TRBD2. The CDR3 loop spans 19 amino acids. CDR1 LNHDA and CDR2 SQIVND come from the germline V gene (reference sequence). Losses at the gene ends were 1 base for V and 0 bases for J; bases not matched to a gene: 10. The CDR3 is CASSIVPQTSGSSYNEQFF. The CDR3, as DNA: TGTGCCAGTAGTATAGTCCCCCAGACTAGCGGTAGCTCCTACAATGAGCAGTTCTTC. The full variable domain, rest sourced from reference TRBV19 and TRBJ2-1, is DGGITQSPKYLFRKEGQNVTLSCEQNLNHDAMYWYRQDPGQGLRLIYYSQIVNDFQKGDIAEGYSVSREKKESFPLTVTSAQKNPTAFYLCASSIVPQTSGSSYNEQFFGPGTRLTVL.

This clonotype appeared a few times. The CDR3 is CASSLGEEQPQHF. The CDR3 DNA is TGTGCCAGCAGCTTAGGGGAGGAGCAGCCCCAGCATTTT. The chain joins TRBV7-9 to TRBJ1-5; D gene ambiguous. Trimming removed 1 base at V and 7 bases at J, with 8 bases between. The CDR3 covers 13 residues. In germline, CDR1 is SEHNR, CDR2 FQNEAQ (reference sequence).

Comments on this clonotype: It is unclear where the CDR3 begins or ends on the DNA, so no DNA is shown, and the CDR3 is as TCRdb lists it. The chain uses TRBV7-2 and TRBJ2-7; TRBD1 is taken as the D call from the table, unchecked against the DNA. Germline CDR1 and CDR2: SGHTA and FQGNSA. From its first to its last residue, the CDR3 has 19 amino acids. CDR3: CASSFYICSASFRGVGQYV.

This clonotype was seen only a few times. The chain employs TRBV20-1 and TRBJ2-1, with 9 bases aligning to TRBD2. Germline V lookup: CDR1 DFQATT, CDR2 SNEGSKA (reference sequence). J gave up 8 bases and V 6 bases, and 11 bases lay outside the gene matches. The CDR3 loop spans 14 amino acids. CDR3 in amino acids: CSANLAGPLDEQFF. For the CDR3, the DNA is TGCAGTGCAAACCTAGCGGGACCGTTGGATGAGCAGTTCTTC.

This clonotype was picked up a small number of times. V is TRBV2 and J is TRBJ1-1, with a tentative D call TRBD1 (5 bases). This CDR3 region has 15 residues. V was clipped by 0 bases and J by 0 bases, with 8 bases between them. Germline CDR1 SNHLY, CDR2 FYNNEI. The CDR3 nucleotides are TGTGCCAGCAGTGAAGCGGAGGGGATGAACACTGAAGCTTTCTTT. Translating gives CASSEAEGMNTEAFF.

This clonotype is judged medium-sized (0.01 to 0.1%). The rearrangement uses TRBV12-3 or TRBV12-4 and TRBJ2-3; D remains ambiguous. This CDR3 contains 12 residues. The V gene lost 3 bases and the J gene lost 6 bases, with 7 bases spanning the gap. CDR3 loop: CASSFRPDTQYF. As DNA, the CDR3 is TGTGCCAGCAGTTTTCGCCCGGATACGCAGTATTTT.

The V and J genes are TRBV29-1 and TRBJ2-2, with TRBD1 as a possible D gene (5 bases). There are 13 residues in the CDR3. Looked up from germline, CDR1 is SQVTM and CDR2 is ANQGSEA. With 3 bases removed from V and 7 bases from J, the gap between germline ends came to 12 bases. This CDR3 is CSVDKGQGGELFF. In nucleotides, the CDR3 is TGCAGCGTTGACAAGGGGCAGGGCGGGGAGCTGTTTTTT.

A remark on this clonotype: One base away lies a much larger clone, so this may be a sequencing read error. CDR3 amino acids: CSAGRTGNQPQHF. DNA of the CDR3: TGCAGTGCTGGACGGACAGGGAATCAGCCCCAGCATTTT. The chain joins TRBV20-1 to TRBJ1-5; the match to TRBD1 covers 8 bases. Germline CDR1 and CDR2: DFQATT and SNEGSKA (reference sequence). This CDR3 is built from 13 residues. Trimming removed 5 bases from V and 4 bases from J; junction bases left unmatched: 4.

Only a few counts were recorded for this clonotype. V gene TRBV7-9 combines with J gene TRBJ1-5; 7 bases line up with TRBD1. The trim removed 5 bases at V and 7 bases at J, leaving 2 bases unmatched. This CDR3 is 12 amino acids long. The germline V gene has CDR1 SEHNR and CDR2 FQNEAQ (reference sequence). The CDR3 reads CASSDREQPQHF. CDR3 coding DNA: TGTGCCAGCAGCGACAGGGAACAGCCCCAGCATTTT.

Regarding this clonotype: Mismatch with germline at one junction end may stem from a read error. The chain has TRBV6-2 or TRBV6-3 and TRBJ2-3; D not certain. In germline, CDR1 is MNHEY, CDR2 SVGEGT. This CDR3 contains 15 residues. CDR3 sequence (DNA): TGTGCCAGCAGTTACTCTCAGCACAACACAGATTCGCAGTATTTT. This sequence encodes CASSYSQHNTDSQYF.

The V call is TRBV11-3, the J call TRBJ1-2, with D maybe TRBD1 (6 bases). Germline-derived CDR1 and CDR2 are SGHNT and YENEEA. With 1 base removed from V and 7 bases from J, the gap between germline ends came to 13 bases. This CDR3 contains 14 residues. The CDR3 spells CASSLAFADSGYTF. As DNA, the CDR3 is TGTGCCAGCAGCTTAGCTTTCGCGGACAGTGGCTACACCTTC.

This clonotype came up a few times. The chain links TRBV20-1 to TRBJ2-2; 7 nucleotides match TRBD1. Germline V gene data show CDR1 as DFQATT and CDR2 as SNEGSKA (reference sequence). The CDR3 is 15 amino acids. After removal of 5 bases from V and 0 bases from J, the junction contained 6 bases not matched to a gene. CDR3 amino acids: CSAETGTANTGELFF. CDR3 nucleotide sequence: TGCAGTGCTGAAACCGGGACAGCGAACACCGGGGAGCTGTTTTTT.

Ten or more counts support this clonotype. V is TRBV28 and J is TRBJ2-3; D call uncertain. The CDR3 runs 12 residues. CDR1 is MDHEN and CDR2 is SYDVKM in the germline V gene. Trimming shortened V by 3 bases and J by 5 bases, and 6 bases separated the two germline ends. The CDR3 nucleotides read TGTGCCAGCAGTTTTTATAAAGATACGCAGTATTTT. Translating it yields CASSFYKDTQYF. Complete variable domain (other parts from reference TRBV28 and TRBJ2-3): DVKVTQSSRYLVKRTGEKVFLECVQDMDHENMFWYRQDPGLGLRLIYFSYDVKMKEKGDIPEGYSVSREKKERFSLILESASTNQTSMYLCASSFYKDTQYFGPGTRLTVL.

The table lists this clonotype with a few counts. V gene TRBV6-1 combines with J gene TRBJ2-1, with 7 bases lining up with TRBD1. Germline-derived CDR1 and CDR2 are MNHNS and SASEGT. The CDR3 runs to 14 residues. After removal of 5 bases from V and 0 bases from J, the junction contained 1 base not matched to a gene. The CDR3 coding sequence is TGTGCCAGCAGTCGGGACAGCTCCTACAATGAGCAGTTCTTC. Its translation is CASSRDSSYNEQFF.

V and J are TRBV2 and TRBJ2-5; weak D call: TRBD2 (7 bases). Germline-derived CDR1 and CDR2 are SNHLY and FYNNEI. The CDR3 is 16 amino acids. V dropped 2 bases and J dropped 5 bases, with 18 bases sitting between them. CDR3 protein: CASSEFGRGRGETQYF. CDR3 DNA: TGTGCCAGCAGTGAATTCGGGCGGGGGCGAGGGGAGACCCAGTACTTC.

This clonotype was counted only a few times. The chain has TRBV11-2 and TRBJ2-5; 9 nucleotides agree with TRBD1. Germline CDR1 reads SGHAT; CDR2 reads FQNNGV. With V trimmed by 1 base and J by 1 base, 4 bases remained unmatched. CDR3 length: 16 residues. The CDR3 DNA follows: TGTGCCAGCAGCTTAGGGGCGACAGGGGGCCAAGAGACCCAGTACTTC. It is translated as CASSLGATGGQETQYF.

In its sample, this clonotype was seen a few times. This chain connects TRBV28 to TRBJ1-1, with no clear D. This CDR3 spans 16 amino acids. CDR1 and CDR2 (germline): MDHEN, SYDVKM. The V end lost 5 bases, the J end lost 0 bases, and 16 bases lay between the germline ends. The DNA of the CDR3 is TGTGCCAGCAGTGTGGCAGCGGGTCGGATGAACACTGAAGCTTTCTTT. It translates to CASSVAAGRMNTEAFF.

CDR3 DNA sequence: TGCGCCAGCAGCCAAAAGGGGTCTAGCGGGGGGGCTGATGCGGATACGCAGTATTTT. Its protein is CASSQKGSSGGADADTQYF. This chain connects TRBV4-1 to TRBJ2-3, with 12 bases lining up with TRBD2. Germline V gene lookup returns CDR1 MGHRA and CDR2 YSYEKL. This CDR3 spans 19 amino acids. V gave up 2 bases and J gave up 6 bases; unmatched junction bases: 15.

There are a few counts of this clonotype. The rearrangement links TRBV3-1 to TRBJ2-3; D remains ambiguous. CDR1 LGHDT and CDR2 YNNKEL come from the germline V gene (reference sequence). V was clipped by 5 bases and J by 0 bases, with 9 bases between them. This CDR3 is built from 14 residues. The CDR3 nucleotides read TGTGCCAGCAGCTCCCGGCTGAGCACAGATACGCAGTATTTT. This translates into CASSSRLSTDTQYF.

This clonotype has ten or more counts. The chain links TRBV6-1 to TRBJ2-1; 10 bases line up with TRBD2. The CDR3 totals 15 residues. V was clipped by 5 bases and J by 3 bases; unmatched bases: 4. Germline V gene lookup returns CDR1 MNHNS and CDR2 SASEGT. This CDR3 reads CASSIIAGGYNEQFF. CDR3 sequence (DNA): TGTGCCAGCAGTATTATAGCGGGGGGCTACAATGAGCAGTTCTTC.